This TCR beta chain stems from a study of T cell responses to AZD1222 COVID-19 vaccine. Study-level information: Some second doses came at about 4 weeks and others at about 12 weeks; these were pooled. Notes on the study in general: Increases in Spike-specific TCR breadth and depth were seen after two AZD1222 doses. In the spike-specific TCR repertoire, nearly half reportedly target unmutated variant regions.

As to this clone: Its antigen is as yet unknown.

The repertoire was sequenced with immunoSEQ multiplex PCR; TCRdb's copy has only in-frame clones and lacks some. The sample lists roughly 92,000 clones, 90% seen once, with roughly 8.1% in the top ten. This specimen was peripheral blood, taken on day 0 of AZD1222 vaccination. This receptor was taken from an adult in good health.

The CDR3 loop reads CASSEGYGYTF. CDR3 DNA sequence: TGTGCCAGCAGTGAGGGGTATGGCTACACCTTC. The rearrangement links TRBV6-1 to TRBJ1-2; D is unclear. V was trimmed by 3 bases and J by 5 bases, leaving 4 bases between them. Germline loops: CDR1 MNHNS, CDR2 SASEGT. The CDR3 loop spans 11 amino acids.